The TCR beta chain under discussion was sequenced for a study of cytomegalovirus exposure and HLA in healthy donors. The PCR used 60 Vbeta and 13 Jbeta primers. Generated by immunoSEQ multiplex PCR, the TCRdb table keeps only in-frame clones and is missing some. This sample has 55,000 to 80,000 clones, with 75% found just once. Concerning this clone: The antigen remains unidentified.

This CDR3 spans 12 amino acids. CDR1 and CDR2 from the germline V gene are SQVTM and ANQGSEA. Between the trimmed V and J ends, which lost 8 bases and 11 bases, there was a span of 21 bases. Study outcomes and limitations: Productive status was seen about 87% or about 30% of the time for most TCR beta V segments in an earlier analysis.

What was sequenced was PBMCs. The V gene is TRBV29-1, the J gene TRBJ1-1; unclear D gene. This sequence originates from a man aged 65-85 years in good health and CMV-seronegative. The CDR3 is CSPHRPGATAFF. CDR3 coding DNA: TGCAGCCCACACAGACCGGGAGCTACGGCTTTCTTT.